This T cell receptor (delta chain) was sequenced during a study of gamma-delta T cells after stem cell transplantation. This clone was seen a few times. TCRdb called clones anew from the RT-PCR reads with CATT. The sample shows over 7,500 delta-chain clones, approximately 15% of them seen only once. The sample was gamma-delta T cells. The TCR originated in a human donor. It is not recorded whose cells these are; they may come from a transplant donor.

The CDR3 here is CAFPGLRGYALVRDKLIF. The CDR3 nucleotides read TGTGCCTTTCCTGGCCTACGGGGATACGCTTTAGTGAGGGATAAACTCATCTTT. The chain uses TRDV3 and TRDJ1, with 9 bases fitting TRDD3. The CDR3 covers 18 residues. CDR1 is TVYSNPD, CDR2 GDNSRS, per germline (reference sequence). V dropped 2 bases and J dropped 5; count of bases not matched to a gene: 21.